Below, 18 T cell receptor beta chains from the same sample are listed, as sequenced in a study of CD8 T cells in Susac syndrome. cDNA came from approximately 0.5 to 1 ug RNA primed by random hexamers. Each CDR3 protein is one row after TCRdb ran MiXCR on the immunoSEQ multiplex PCR reads. In the table there are some 190,000 distinct CDR3 sequences, about 94% of which are singletons. The sample taken for sequencing was CD4+ T cells from PBMCs. The receptors were sampled from a human donor in good health.

The V gene is TRBV20-1, the J gene TRBJ2-5; a possible D gene is TRBD1 (6 bases). Germline V CDR1 and CDR2: DFQATT, SNEGSKA (reference sequence). This CDR3 comprises 12 residues. V shed 7 bases and J shed 4 bases, with 13 bases lying between them. The CDR3 coding sequence is TGCAGTGTGCCAGGGGTCGGAGAGACCCAGTACTTC. Encoded protein: CSVPGVGETQYF.

The genes are TRBV4-2 and TRBJ1-1; 9 positions match TRBD1. V lost 8 bases, J lost 5 bases, and 15 bases stayed unmatched. Germline CDR1 LGHNA, CDR2 YNFKEQ. The CDR3 covers 16 residues. The CDR3 sequence: CASFGGDRDVWTEAFF. The DNA of the CDR3 is TGTGCCAGCTTTGGGGGGGACAGGGACGTTTGGACTGAAGCTTTCTTT.

This clonotype appeared a single time. The J gene is TRBJ1-1, the V gene TRBV27; 8 bases are a match to TRBD1. The germline CDR1 and CDR2 sequences are MNHEY and SMNVEV (reference sequence). With V trimmed by 4 bases and J by 0 bases, 4 bases remained unmatched. There are 15 residues in the CDR3. The CDR3 nucleotides read TGTGCCAGCAGTTACCGACAGGGGTTGAACACTGAAGCTTTCTTT. Residues: CASSYRQGLNTEAFF.

V and J are TRBV7-2 and TRBJ2-1; D unclear. The CDR3 totals 11 residues. Trimming shortened V by 2 bases and J by 7 bases, and 3 bases separated the two germline ends. Per the germline V gene, CDR1 is SGHTA and CDR2 is FQGNSA. The CDR3 protein is CASSLKNEQFF. The CDR3 DNA reads as TGTGCCAGCAGCTTAAAAAATGAGCAGTTCTTC.

The chain is built from TRBV6-1 and TRBJ1-4; D gene unclear. The CDR3 loop spans 16 amino acids. The germline gives CDR1 MNHNS, CDR2 SASEGT. The V end lost 5 bases, the J end lost 5 bases, and 18 bases lay between the germline ends. In DNA, the CDR3 is TGTGCCAGCAGTCCTTTTGTGACACCCGGGAATGAAAAACTGTTTTTT. This translates into CASSPFVTPGNEKLFF.

The rearrangement uses TRBV20-1 and TRBJ2-7; TRBD2 is a possible D gene (6 bases). CDR3 length: 13 residues. Germline V gene data show CDR1 as DFQATT and CDR2 as SNEGSKA (reference sequence). CDR3 region: CRGKRGGDHEQYF. CDR3 DNA sequence: TGCAGGGGTAAAAGAGGCGGGGACCACGAGCAGTACTTC.

This clonotype occurred a few times. V gene TRBV20-1 combines with J gene TRBJ2-5, with 7 bases identical to TRBD2. The CDR3 runs 12 residues. CDR1 DFQATT and CDR2 SNEGSKA come from the germline V gene (reference sequence). V was clipped by 5 bases and J by 5 bases; unmatched bases: 5. The CDR3 loop reads CSARGSGETQYF. DNA for the CDR3: TGCAGTGCTCGGGGTAGCGGGGAGACCCAGTACTTC.

The rearrangement joins TRBV20-1 to TRBJ1-4; 8 bases are shared with TRBD1. The V gene's germline CDR1 is DFQATT and CDR2 SNEGSKA (reference sequence). Trimming took 6 bases from V and 5 from J; bases not matched to a gene: 8. The length of the CDR3 is 14 residues. CDR3 nucleotide sequence: TGCAGTGCCCAGGGGGCCGTGGTGAATGAAAAACTGTTTTTT. As protein: CSAQGAVVNEKLFF.

The chain carries TRBV19 and TRBJ2-7; the D is unclear. Trimming removed 1 base from V and 1 base from J, with 8 bases in between. CDR1 is LNHDA and CDR2 is SQIVND in the germline V gene (reference sequence). This CDR3 contains 14 residues. The CDR3 coding sequence is TGTGCCAGTAGTATAGGGCTTACTTCCTACGAGCAGTACTTC. Protein: CASSIGLTSYEQYF.

The chain joins TRBV7-2 to TRBJ2-7; TRBD2 matches at 9 bases. This CDR3 contains 15 residues. V was pared by 1 base and J by 2 bases, with 3 bases of the junction left unmatched. Germline lookup yields CDR1 SGHTA and CDR2 FQGNSA. CDR3 sequence: CASSLVSGGPYEQYV. CDR3 nucleotides: TGTGCCAGCAGCTTAGTTAGCGGGGGCCCCTACGAGCAGTACGTC.

The chain employs TRBV7-9 and TRBJ2-7, with D maybe TRBD1 (6 bases). V lost 3 bases and J lost 0, with 12 bases in between. The germline CDR1 and CDR2 sequences are SEHNR and FQNEAQ (reference sequence). This CDR3 is 15 amino acids long. CDR3 in amino acids: CASSLVAGASYEQYV. Here the CDR3 DNA reads TGTGCCAGCAGCTTGGTGGCAGGGGCCTCCTACGAGCAGTACGTC.

The chain is built from TRBV6-2 or TRBV6-3 and TRBJ1-1, with a possible D match to TRBD1 (5 bases). In germline, CDR1 is MNHEY, CDR2 SVGEGT. This CDR3 has 13 amino acids. The V end lost 8 bases, the J end lost 0 bases, and 10 bases lay between the germline ends. This CDR3 is CASGGQVNTEAFF. CDR3 nucleotide sequence: TGTGCCAGCGGAGGACAAGTGAACACTGAAGCTTTCTTT.

The gene calls are TRBV7-2 and TRBJ2-1; no definite D call. From germline, CDR1 is SGHTA and CDR2 FQGNSA. The CDR3 sequence is 15 residues long. Trimming left V 5 bases short and J 11 bases short, with 22 bases between. Here the CDR3 reads CASSALGGSHLKQFF. In DNA form, the CDR3 reads TGTGCCAGCAGCGCCTTAGGCGGCAGCCACTTGAAGCAGTTCTTC.

This rearrangement joins TRBV19 to TRBJ1-2, with D possibly being TRBD1 (6 bases). This CDR3 region has 15 residues. CDR1 LNHDA and CDR2 SQIVND come from the germline V gene (reference sequence). Trimming removed 5 bases at V and 0 bases at J, with 13 bases between. CDR3 sequence: CASSRKGGANYGYTF. CDR3 DNA: TGTGCCAGTAGTCGAAAGGGGGGAGCTAACTATGGCTACACCTTC.

The chain links TRBV20-1 to TRBJ2-2; 9 bases align to TRBD1. V was clipped by 0 bases and J by 4 bases; unmatched bases: 12. The CDR3 runs to 18 residues. Germline loops: CDR1 DFQATT, CDR2 SNEGSKA (reference sequence). CDR3 amino acids: CSARDFVGTGMTTGELFF. The CDR3 DNA reads TGCAGTGCTAGAGATTTCGTAGGGACAGGGATGACCACCGGGGAGCTGTTTTTT.

This chain uses TRBV7-2 with TRBJ1-1; a possible D gene is TRBD1 (5 bases). With 4 bases removed from V and 7 bases from J, the gap between germline ends came to 16 bases. The CDR3 length is 14 residues. CDR1 is SGHTA, CDR2 FQGNSA, per germline. CDR3 nucleotide sequence: TGTGCCAGCAGCTCCCAAAAGGGGTCGGTTGAAGCTTTCTTT. This gives the protein CASSSQKGSVEAFF.

This clonotype was seen once. The rearrangement joins TRBV29-1 to TRBJ1-2; D remains unclear. Looked up from germline, CDR1 is SQVTM and CDR2 is ANQGSEA. The CDR3 length is 10 residues. V shed 8 bases and J shed 4 bases, with 8 bases lying between them. The CDR3 spells CSSGPYGYTF. CDR3 in DNA: TGCAGCTCTGGTCCCTATGGCTACACCTTC. The full variable domain, completed using reference TRBV29-1 and TRBJ1-2, is SAVISQKPSRDICQRGTSLTIQCQVDSQVTMMFWYRQQPGQSLTLIATANQGSEATYESGFVIDKFPISRPNLTFSTLTVSNMSPEDSSIYLCSSGPYGYTFGSGTRLTVV.

The V call is TRBV7-9, the J call TRBJ2-7, with 8 bases fitting TRBD1. This CDR3 has 12 residues. The germline CDR1 and CDR2 sequences are SEHNR and FQNEAQ (reference sequence). Trimming took 5 bases from V and 6 from J; bases not matched to a gene: 3. As DNA, the CDR3 is TGTGCCAGCAGCCTACAGGGGGGCGAGCAGTACTTC. Its translation: CASSLQGGEQYF.